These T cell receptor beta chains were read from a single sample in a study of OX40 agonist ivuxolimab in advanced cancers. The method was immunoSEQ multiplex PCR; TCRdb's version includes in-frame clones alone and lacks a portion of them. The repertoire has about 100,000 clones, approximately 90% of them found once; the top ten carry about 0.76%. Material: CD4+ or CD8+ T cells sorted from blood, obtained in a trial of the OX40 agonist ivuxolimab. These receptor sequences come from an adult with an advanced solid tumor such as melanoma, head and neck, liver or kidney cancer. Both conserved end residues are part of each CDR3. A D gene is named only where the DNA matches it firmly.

cdr3_aa: CASSTGAALTEKLFF; d_call: -; v_call: TRBV19
cdr3_aa: CASTSQGRGLFF; d_call: -; v_call: TRBV28
cdr3_aa: CASSQEDSVTYEQYF; d_call: -; v_call: TRBV4-1
cdr3_aa: CASSLLAGVYEQYF; d_call: TRBD2; v_call: TRBV4-1
cdr3_aa: CASSLRTGAALVLFF; d_call: TRBD1; v_call: TRBV28
cdr3_aa: CASSLSGGWGYTF; d_call: -; v_call: TRBV27
cdr3_aa: CASSLINEKLFF; d_call: -; v_call: TRBV28
cdr3_aa: CASTNQGTNTEAFF; d_call: -; v_call: TRBV19
cdr3_aa: CSVGSGLSTDTQYF; d_call: -; v_call: TRBV29-1
cdr3_aa: CASSFSGTGGTEQFF; d_call: TRBD1; v_call: TRBV7-2
cdr3_aa: CATRLAGLTDTQYF; d_call: TRBD2; v_call: TRBV27
cdr3_aa: CSGVYYEQYF; d_call: -; v_call: TRBV20-1
cdr3_aa: CASSVSLSGTEAFF; d_call: -; v_call: TRBV5-1
cdr3_aa: CASSPGAGGPAEQFF; d_call: TRBD2; v_call: TRBV5-1
cdr3_aa: CASSLDGSYEKLFF; d_call: -; v_call: TRBV7-2
cdr3_aa: CASQEYTEAFF; d_call: -; v_call: TRBV19
cdr3_aa: CASSFGRNREHF; d_call: -; v_call: TRBV28
cdr3_aa: CAWSTLAGAGGELFF; d_call: TRBD2; v_call: TRBV30
cdr3_aa: CASSERPYQETQYF; d_call: -; v_call: TRBV2
cdr3_aa: CASSPTPSTYEQYF; d_call: -; v_call: TRBV6-1
cdr3_aa: CASSPGPYEQYF; d_call: -; v_call: TRBV28
cdr3_aa: CASSLSTGGPQHF; d_call: -; v_call: TRBV27
cdr3_aa: CASRSGGVLYEQYF; d_call: TRBD2; v_call: TRBV6-1
cdr3_aa: CASSPRGGGPYGYTF; d_call: -; v_call: TRBV18
cdr3_aa: CASSISPGTPYTQYF; d_call: -; v_call: TRBV19
cdr3_aa: CASSLASGVGTTYEQYF; d_call: -; v_call: TRBV5-1
cdr3_aa: CASSLGYNSPLHF; d_call: -; v_call: TRBV5-4
cdr3_aa: CASSPRGDRANEKLFF; d_call: TRBD1; v_call: TRBV11-2
cdr3_aa: CASSSRIQETQYF; d_call: -; v_call: TRBV4-3
cdr3_aa: CASSKGTAGELFF; d_call: TRBD1; v_call: TRBV9
cdr3_aa: CARSSVLTGVMGQPQHF; d_call: TRBD1; v_call: TRBV5-3
cdr3_aa: CASSAGQGNTIYF; d_call: -; v_call: TRBV9
cdr3_aa: CASSYSGWTGANGYTF; d_call: TRBD1; v_call: TRBV6-5